These 11 T cell receptor beta chains were sequenced from one sample in a study of radiotherapy plus CTLA-4 blockade in lung cancer. Produced via immunoSEQ multiplex PCR; TCRdb's table is partial and in-frame only. Among roughly 76,000 clones, just under 75% were seen once, and the ten largest hold more than 9%. The starting material was peripheral blood, obtained from a patient treated with radiotherapy plus ipilimumab. The receptors were sampled from a human donor with non-small cell lung cancer whose response to radiotherapy plus ipilimumab could not be evaluated.

Comments on this clone: Other nucleotide sequences in the sample specify the same CDR3. The chain carries TRBV14 and TRBJ2-5, with 10 positions matching TRBD2. The CDR3 totals 15 residues. Looked up from germline, CDR1 is SGHDN and CDR2 is FVKESK. V was clipped by 3 bases and J by 5 bases; unmatched bases: 6. The CDR3 is CASSHLAGAGETQYF. CDR3 DNA sequence: TGTGCCAGCAGCCACCTAGCGGGGGCCGGGGAGACCCAGTACTTC.

This clone was seen once. V is TRBV7-9 and J is TRBJ2-6, with TRBD1 matching 12 bases. With 6 bases clipped from V and 0 bases from J, the junction kept 6 bases outside the gene matches. Germline loops: CDR1 SEHNR, CDR2 FQNEAQ (reference sequence). The CDR3 is 18 amino acids. The CDR3 loop reads CASRPGQGASSGANVLTF. The DNA of the CDR3 is TGTGCCAGCAGGCCGGGACAGGGGGCCTCCTCTGGGGCCAACGTCCTGACTTTC. The full variable domain, with the rest looked up from reference TRBV7-9 and TRBJ2-6, is DTGVSQNPRHKITKRGQNVTFRCDPISEHNRLYWYRQTLGQGPEFLTYFQNEAQLEKSRLLSDRFSAERPKGSFSTLEIQRTEQGDSAMYLCASRPGQGASSGANVLTFGAGSRLTVL.

The chain employs TRBV7-2 and TRBJ1-1, with TRBD1 identical over 8 bases. The CDR3 has 14 residues. Trimming at V came to 2 bases and at J to 3 bases, leaving 2 bases not matched to a gene. CDR1 and CDR2 from the germline V gene are SGHTA and FQGNSA. Here the CDR3 reads CASSLNRGDTEAFF. The CDR3 coding sequence is TGTGCCAGCAGCTTAAACAGGGGGGACACTGAAGCTTTCTTT.

The V and J genes are TRBV19 and TRBJ2-7; 8 bases match TRBD2. Germline-derived CDR1 and CDR2 are LNHDA and SQIVND (reference sequence). V lost 4 bases, J lost 5 bases, and 13 bases stayed unmatched. This CDR3 has 16 amino acids. CDR3 bases: TGTGCCAGTAGTACAGACCCCCTCGGGAGGGCCAACGAGCAGTACTTC. It specifies CASSTDPLGRANEQYF.

This clone came up many times. The chain carries TRBV6-5 and TRBJ1-1; D not resolved. Per the germline V gene, CDR1 is MNHEY and CDR2 is SVGAGI. V lost 2 bases to trimming and J lost 10 bases, with 8 bases between them. The CDR3 totals 11 residues. In DNA, the CDR3 is TGTGCCAGCAGTTACCTTGGGAGAGCTTTCTTT. Its protein product is CASSYLGRAFF.

This chain joins TRBV2 and TRBJ2-7; 10 bases agree with TRBD2. The V gene's germline CDR1 is SNHLY and CDR2 FYNNEI. After removal of 6 bases from V and 3 bases from J, the junction contained 8 bases not matched to a gene. The CDR3 has 15 amino acids. The CDR3 DNA sequence: TGTGCCAGCAGAATAGGACTAGCGGCCGTCTACGAGCAGTACTTC. This sequence encodes CASRIGLAAVYEQYF.

The rearrangement uses TRBV7-9 and TRBJ2-4, with TRBD2 identical over 9 bases. V lost 5 bases and J lost 1; bases outside the gene matches: 6. The CDR3 consists of 16 residues. Looked up from germline, CDR1 is SEHNR and CDR2 is FQNEAQ (reference sequence). The CDR3 protein is CASSPGTSWAKNIQYF. For the CDR3, the DNA is TGTGCCAGCAGCCCTGGGACTAGCTGGGCCAAAAACATTCAGTACTTC.

The chain has TRBV6-1 and TRBJ1-5; no firm D call. Per germline, CDR1 MNHNS and CDR2 SASEGT. The CDR3 totals 14 residues. Between the trimmed V and J ends, which lost 7 bases and 2 bases, there was a span of 12 bases. CDR3 sequence: CASTDVGGNQPQHF. The CDR3 DNA is TGTGCCAGCACCGACGTAGGAGGCAATCAGCCCCAGCATTTT.

This clone showed up just once. The rearrangement joins TRBV7-2 to TRBJ2-3, with 16 nucleotides matching TRBD2. The CDR3 has 17 residues. The junction had 5 bases not matched to a gene; V was cut back by 5 bases and J by 3 bases. Germline V gene sequence: CDR1 SGHTA, CDR2 FQGNSA. Here the CDR3 DNA reads TGTGCCAGCAGCAAGGGACTAGCGGGAGGGCCGACAGATACGCAGTATTTT. Protein: CASSKGLAGGPTDTQYF.

DNA of the CDR3: TGTGCCAGCAGCCGTGACAGGGGATACGAGCAGTACTTC. As protein: CASSRDRGYEQYF. This chain links TRBV6-5 with TRBJ2-7; TRBD1 aligns across 8 bases. V lost 6 bases and J lost 4; bases outside the gene matches: 5. Germline V gene lookup returns CDR1 MNHEY and CDR2 SVGAGI. The CDR3 is 13 amino acids.

This rearrangement joins TRBV7-2 to TRBJ2-1; possible D gene TRBD1, 5 bases. CDR1 and CDR2 (germline): SGHTA, FQGNSA. V lost 6 bases and J lost 5, with 26 bases in between. This CDR3 is built from 18 residues. The CDR3 sequence is CASRLRQSTGFVDNEQFF. As DNA, the CDR3 is TGTGCCAGCAGGCTTCGCCAGTCTACAGGCTTCGTTGACAATGAGCAGTTCTTC.